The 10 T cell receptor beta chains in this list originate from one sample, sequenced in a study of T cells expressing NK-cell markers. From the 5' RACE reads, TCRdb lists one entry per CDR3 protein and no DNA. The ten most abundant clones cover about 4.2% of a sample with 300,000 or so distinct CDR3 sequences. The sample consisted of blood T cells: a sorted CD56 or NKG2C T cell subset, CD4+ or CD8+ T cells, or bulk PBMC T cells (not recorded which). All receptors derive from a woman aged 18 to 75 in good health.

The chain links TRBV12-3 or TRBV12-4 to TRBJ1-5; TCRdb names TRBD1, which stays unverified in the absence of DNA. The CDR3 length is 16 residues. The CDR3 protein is CASSSGTGNSNQPQHF.

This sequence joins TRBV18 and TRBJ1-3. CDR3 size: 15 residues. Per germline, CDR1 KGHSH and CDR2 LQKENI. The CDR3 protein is CASSPQRGDGNTIYF.

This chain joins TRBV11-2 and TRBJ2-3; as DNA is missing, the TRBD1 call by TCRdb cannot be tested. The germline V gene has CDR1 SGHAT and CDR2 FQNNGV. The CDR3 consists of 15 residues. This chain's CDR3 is CASSLDRGSTDTQYF.

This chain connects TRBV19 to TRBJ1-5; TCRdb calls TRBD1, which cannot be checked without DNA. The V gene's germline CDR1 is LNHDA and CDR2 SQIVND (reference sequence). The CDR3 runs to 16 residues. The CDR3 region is CASSMWQGASNQPQHF.

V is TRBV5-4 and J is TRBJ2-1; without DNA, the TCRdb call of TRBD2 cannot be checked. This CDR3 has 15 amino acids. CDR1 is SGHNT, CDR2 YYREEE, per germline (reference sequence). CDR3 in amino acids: CASSWNSGSYNEQFF.

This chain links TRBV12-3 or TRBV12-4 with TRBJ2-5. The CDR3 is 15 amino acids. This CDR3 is CASSSMIWGQETQYF.

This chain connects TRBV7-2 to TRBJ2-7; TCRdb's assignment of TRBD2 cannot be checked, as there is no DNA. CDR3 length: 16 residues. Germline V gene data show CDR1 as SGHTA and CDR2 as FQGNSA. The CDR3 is CASSGPSGRNRYEQYF.

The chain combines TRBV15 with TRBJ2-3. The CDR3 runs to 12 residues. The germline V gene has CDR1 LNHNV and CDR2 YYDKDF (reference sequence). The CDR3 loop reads CATSSVADTQYF.

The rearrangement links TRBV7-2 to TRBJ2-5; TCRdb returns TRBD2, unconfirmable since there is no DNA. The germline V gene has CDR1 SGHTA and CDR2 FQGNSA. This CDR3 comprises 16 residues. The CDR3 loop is CASSLSLAGGRETQYF.

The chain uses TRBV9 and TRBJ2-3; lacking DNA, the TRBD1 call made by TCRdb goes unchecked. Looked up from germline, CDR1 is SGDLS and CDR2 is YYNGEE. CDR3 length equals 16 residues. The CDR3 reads CASSVTGGSSTDTQYF.